This record concerns one T cell receptor beta chain sequence. This CDR3 spans 13 amino acids. CDR1 is MNHEY and CDR2 is SVGAGI in the germline V gene. Trimming cost V 2 bases and J 9 bases, with 11 bases left between them. The assay was immunoSEQ multiplex PCR, and TCRdb's table has in-frame clones only and misses some. This table holds about 70,000 clones, about 90% found once. The entry originates in a study of T cells after somatic rescue of genetic block. This receptor was taken from a man aged 35-49 years. The V gene is TRBV6-5, the J gene TRBJ2-1, with a tentative D call TRBD2 (6 bases). The sequenced sample was peripheral blood mononuclear cells (PBMCs). The DNA of the CDR3 is TGTGCCAGCAGTTACGGGACGCGGGGTGAGCAGTTCTTC. Translating it yields CASSYGTRGEQFF.